This T cell receptor beta chain was sequenced during a study of identical twins. Everyone who gave samples was a healthy Caucasian. Each CDR3 protein gets one entry after TCRdb re-called the 5' RACE reads with MiXCR. The profile covers fewer than 250,000 distinct CDR3 sequences, with approximately 6.8% appearing a single time and under 6% taken by the ten largest. Ten or more counts support this clonotype. The germline V gene encodes CDR1 ENHRY and CDR2 SYGVKD. This CDR3 has 13 amino acids. The ends were cut back, 2 bases at V and 9 bases at J, with 12 bases in the middle. The sample also formed part of further work on yellow fever vaccine responses in identical twins. In that study: Twins' vaccine T cell response reportedly gave the appearance of partial convergence and partial personalization.

The chain uses TRBV10-3 and TRBJ2-3; possibly TRBD1 for D (7 bases). Sequenced sample: CD8+ T cells sorted from blood. This receptor was identified in a woman aged 18-35 years in good health. CDR3 DNA: TGTGCCATCAGTGAGCCCTCAGGGGGGACGCAGTATTTT. Its protein product is CAISEPSGGTQYF.